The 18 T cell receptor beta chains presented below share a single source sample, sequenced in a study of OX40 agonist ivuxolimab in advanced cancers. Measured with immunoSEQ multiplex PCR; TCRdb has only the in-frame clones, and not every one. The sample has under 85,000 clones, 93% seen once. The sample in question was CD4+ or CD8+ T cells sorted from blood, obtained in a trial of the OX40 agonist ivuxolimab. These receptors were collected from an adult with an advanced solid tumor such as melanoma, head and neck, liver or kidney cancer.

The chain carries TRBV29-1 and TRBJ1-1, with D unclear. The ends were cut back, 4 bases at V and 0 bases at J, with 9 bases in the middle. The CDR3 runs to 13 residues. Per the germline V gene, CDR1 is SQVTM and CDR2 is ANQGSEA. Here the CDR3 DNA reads TGCAGCGTTGTTGAAAGCATGAACACTGAAGCTTTCTTT. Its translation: CSVVESMNTEAFF.

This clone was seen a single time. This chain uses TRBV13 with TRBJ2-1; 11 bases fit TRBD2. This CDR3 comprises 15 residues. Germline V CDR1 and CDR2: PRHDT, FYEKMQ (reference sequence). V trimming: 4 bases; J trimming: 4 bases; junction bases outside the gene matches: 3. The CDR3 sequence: CASSSGTSGYNEQFF. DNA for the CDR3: TGTGCCAGCAGCTCAGGGACTAGCGGATACAATGAGCAGTTCTTC.

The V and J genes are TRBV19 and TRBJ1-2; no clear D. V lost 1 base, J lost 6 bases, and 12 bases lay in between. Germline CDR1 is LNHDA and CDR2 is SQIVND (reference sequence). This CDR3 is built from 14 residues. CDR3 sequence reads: CASSIGNSANGYTF. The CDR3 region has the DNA TGTGCCAGTAGTATAGGAAACTCGGCGAATGGCTACACCTTC.

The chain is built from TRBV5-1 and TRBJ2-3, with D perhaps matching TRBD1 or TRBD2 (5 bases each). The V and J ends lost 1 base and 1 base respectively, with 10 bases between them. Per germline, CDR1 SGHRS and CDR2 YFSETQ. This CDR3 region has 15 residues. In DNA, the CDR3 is TGCGCCAGCAGCTTGACCCAGGGAGGCACAGATACGCAGTATTTT. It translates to CASSLTQGGTDTQYF.

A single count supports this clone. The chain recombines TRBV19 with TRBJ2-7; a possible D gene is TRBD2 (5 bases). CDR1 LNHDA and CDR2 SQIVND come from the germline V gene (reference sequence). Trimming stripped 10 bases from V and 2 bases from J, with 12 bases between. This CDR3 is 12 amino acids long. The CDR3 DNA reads TGTGCCACCTCCGCCGGGACCTACGAGCAGTACTTC. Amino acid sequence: CATSAGTYEQYF.

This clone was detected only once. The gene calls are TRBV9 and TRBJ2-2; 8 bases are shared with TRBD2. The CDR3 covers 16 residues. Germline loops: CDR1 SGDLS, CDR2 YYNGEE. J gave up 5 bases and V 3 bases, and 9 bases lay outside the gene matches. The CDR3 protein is CASSAPAGVWTGELFF. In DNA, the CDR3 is TGTGCCAGCAGCGCCCCAGCGGGAGTATGGACCGGGGAGCTGTTTTTT.

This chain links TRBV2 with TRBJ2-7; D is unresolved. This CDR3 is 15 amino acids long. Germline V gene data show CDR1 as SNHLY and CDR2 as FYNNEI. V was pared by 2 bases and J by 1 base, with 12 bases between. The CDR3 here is CASSESQQVSYEQYF. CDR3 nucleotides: TGTGCCAGCAGTGAATCCCAGCAAGTTTCCTACGAGCAGTACTTC.

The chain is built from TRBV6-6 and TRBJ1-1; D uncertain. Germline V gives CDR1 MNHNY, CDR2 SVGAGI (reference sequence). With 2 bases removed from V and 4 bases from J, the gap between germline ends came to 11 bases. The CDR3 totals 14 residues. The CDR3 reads CASSYGVLVTEAFF. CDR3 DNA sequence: TGTGCCAGCAGTTACGGGGTTTTGGTCACTGAAGCTTTCTTT.

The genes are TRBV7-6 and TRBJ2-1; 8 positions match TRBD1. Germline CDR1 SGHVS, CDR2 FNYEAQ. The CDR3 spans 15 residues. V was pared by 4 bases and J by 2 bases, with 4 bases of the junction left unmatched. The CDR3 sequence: CASSWTGRTYNEQFF. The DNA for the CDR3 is TGTGCCAGCAGCTGGACAGGGCGCACCTACAATGAGCAGTTCTTC.

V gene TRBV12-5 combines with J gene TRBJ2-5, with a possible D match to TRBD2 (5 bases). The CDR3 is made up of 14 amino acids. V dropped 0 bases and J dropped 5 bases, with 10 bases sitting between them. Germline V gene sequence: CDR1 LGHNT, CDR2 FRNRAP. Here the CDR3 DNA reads TGTGCTAGTGGTTTGGTAACGGGGAAGGAGACCCAGTACTTC. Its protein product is CASGLVTGKETQYF.

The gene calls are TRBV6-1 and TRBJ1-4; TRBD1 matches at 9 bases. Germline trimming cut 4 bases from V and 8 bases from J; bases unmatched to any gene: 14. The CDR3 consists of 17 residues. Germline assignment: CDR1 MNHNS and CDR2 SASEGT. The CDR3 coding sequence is TGTGCCAGCAGTGGGTGGGACAGGGCCATTCAAGAGGAAAAACTGTTTTTT. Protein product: CASSGWDRAIQEEKLFF.

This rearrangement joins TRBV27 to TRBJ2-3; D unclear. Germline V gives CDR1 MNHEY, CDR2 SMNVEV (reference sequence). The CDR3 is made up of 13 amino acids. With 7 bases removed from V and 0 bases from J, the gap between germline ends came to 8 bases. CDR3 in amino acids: CASKKASTDTQYF. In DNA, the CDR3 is TGTGCCAGCAAGAAAGCTAGCACAGATACGCAGTATTTT.

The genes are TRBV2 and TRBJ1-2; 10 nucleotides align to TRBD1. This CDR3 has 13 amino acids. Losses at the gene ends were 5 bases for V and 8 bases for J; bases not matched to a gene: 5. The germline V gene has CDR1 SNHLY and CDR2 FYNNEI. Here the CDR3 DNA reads TGTGCCAGCAGTTCCGACAGGGGGCCGGGCTACACCTTC. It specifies CASSSDRGPGYTF.

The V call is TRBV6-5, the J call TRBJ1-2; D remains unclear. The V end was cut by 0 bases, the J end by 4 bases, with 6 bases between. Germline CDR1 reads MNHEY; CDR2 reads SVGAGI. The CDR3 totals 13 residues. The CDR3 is CASSYSRVYGYTF. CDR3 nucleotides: TGTGCCAGCAGTTACTCGAGGGTCTATGGCTACACCTTC.

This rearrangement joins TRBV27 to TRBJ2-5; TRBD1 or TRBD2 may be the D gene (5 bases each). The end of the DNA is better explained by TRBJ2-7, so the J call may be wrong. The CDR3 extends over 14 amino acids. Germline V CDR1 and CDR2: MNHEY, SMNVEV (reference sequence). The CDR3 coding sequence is TGTGCCAGCAGTTATAGGGACGGTTCCTACGAGCAGTACTTC. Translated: CASSYRDGSYEQYF.

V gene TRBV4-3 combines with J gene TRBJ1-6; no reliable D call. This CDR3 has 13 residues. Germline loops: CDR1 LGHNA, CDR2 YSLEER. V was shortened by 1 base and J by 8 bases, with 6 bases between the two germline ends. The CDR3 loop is CASSQGPHSPLHF. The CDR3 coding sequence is TGCGCCAGCAGCCAAGGGCCGCATTCACCCCTCCACTTT.

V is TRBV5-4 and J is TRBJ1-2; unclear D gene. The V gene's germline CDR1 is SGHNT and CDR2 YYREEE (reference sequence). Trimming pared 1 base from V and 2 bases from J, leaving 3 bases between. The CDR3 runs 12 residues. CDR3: CASSLRNYGYTF. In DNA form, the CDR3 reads TGTGCCAGCAGCTTGCGGAACTATGGCTACACCTTC.

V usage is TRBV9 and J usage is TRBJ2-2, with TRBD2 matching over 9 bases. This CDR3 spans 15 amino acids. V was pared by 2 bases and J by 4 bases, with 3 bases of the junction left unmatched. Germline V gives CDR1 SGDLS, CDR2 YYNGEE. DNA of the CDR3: TGTGCCAGCAGCGTGCGGGGGGGACCCACCGGGGAGCTGTTTTTT. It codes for CASSVRGGPTGELFF.